Below, 27 T cell receptor beta chains from the same sample are listed, as sequenced in a study of blood T cell repertoires in COVID-19. Clones were read by immunoSEQ multiplex PCR, and TCRdb kept only the in-frame ones, dropping some. Here the sample spans roughly 280,000 clones, around four fifths being singletons. Sequenced sample: peripheral blood. The receptors were gathered from a man in his fifties or sixties who had recovered from COVID-19.

This clone was seen once. The rearrangement joins TRBV29-1 to TRBJ2-6; 9 bases match TRBD1. The V and J ends lost 7 bases and 2 bases, in that order; junction bases with no gene match: 9. Germline CDR1 and CDR2: SQVTM and ANQGSEA. This CDR3 region has 16 residues. Here the CDR3 DNA reads TGCAGCGCCTCTCCGGGACAGGGAACTGGGGCCAACGTCCTGACTTTC. Translation: CSASPGQGTGANVLTF. Based on the CDR3 plus reference TRBV29-1 and TRBJ2-6, the full variable domain is SAVISQKPSRDICQRGTSLTIQCQVDSQVTMMFWYRQQPGQSLTLIATANQGSEATYESGFVIDKFPISRPNLTFSTLTVSNMSPEDSSIYLCSASPGQGTGANVLTFGAGSRLTVL.

The V and J genes are TRBV18 and TRBJ2-5, with 7 positions matching TRBD2. This CDR3 contains 17 residues. Germline V CDR1 and CDR2: KGHSH, LQKENI. V shed 1 base, J shed 0 bases, and the junction held 8 bases outside the gene matches. The CDR3 DNA reads TGTGCCAGCTCACCACGAGAACTAGCGAAAAACCAAGAGACCCAGTACTTC. Protein: CASSPRELAKNQETQYF. Based on the CDR3 plus reference TRBV18 and TRBJ2-5, the full variable domain is NAGVMQNPRHLVRRRGQEARLRCSPMKGHSHVYWYRQLPEEGLKFMVYLQKENIIDESGMPKERFSAEFPKEGPSILRIQQVVRGDSAAYFCASSPRELAKNQETQYFGPGTRLLVL.

With regard to this clone: Other DNA sequences in the same sample also yield this CDR3. The J gene is TRBJ2-7, the V gene TRBV12-3 or TRBV12-4; D remains ambiguous. The CDR3 has 13 amino acids. Trimming left V 3 bases short and J 0 bases short, with 6 bases between. The CDR3 region has the DNA TGTGCCAGCAGTTTGAGTGGCTCCTACGAGCAGTACTTC. Its protein is CASSLSGSYEQYF.

In this sample, this clone turned up once. The chain uses TRBV11-2 and TRBJ2-5, with TRBD2 as a possible D gene (7 bases). Germline CDR1 SGHAT, CDR2 FQNNGV. The CDR3 is 15 amino acids. Trimming removed 5 bases from V and 1 base from J, with 14 bases in between. The CDR3 is CASSVTGGAQETQYF. CDR3 nucleotide sequence: TGTGCCAGCAGCGTGACGGGGGGCGCCCAAGAGACCCAGTACTTC. The whole variable domain, remainder taken from reference TRBV11-2 and TRBJ2-5, is EAGVAQSPRYKIIEKRQSVAFWCNPISGHATLYWYQQILGQGPKLLIQFQNNGVVDDSQLPKDRFSAERLKGVDSTLKIQPAKLEDSAVYLCASSVTGGAQETQYFGPGTRLLVL.

The V gene is TRBV4-1, the J gene TRBJ2-3, with 7 bases aligning to TRBD2. In germline, CDR1 is MGHRA, CDR2 YSYEKL. J lost 4 bases, V lost 0 bases, and 7 bases had no gene match. CDR3 length: 16 residues. The CDR3 sequence: CASSQDSLAVPDTQYF. CDR3 DNA: TGCGCCAGCAGCCAAGACAGCCTAGCGGTTCCAGATACGCAGTATTTT.

V usage is TRBV5-1 and J usage is TRBJ2-5, with TRBD2 as a possible D gene (7 bases). Trimming removed 3 bases from V and 5 bases from J, with 17 bases in between. CDR1 is SGHRS, CDR2 YFSETQ, per germline. The CDR3 extends over 15 amino acids. CDR3 protein: CASSSARGARETQYF. The CDR3 DNA is TGCGCCAGCAGCTCAGCTCGGGGGGCTAGGGAGACCCAGTACTTC.

The rearrangement uses TRBV9 and TRBJ2-3, with 9 bases fitting TRBD2. CDR3 length equals 16 residues. The germline V gene encodes CDR1 SGDLS and CDR2 YYNGEE. V lost 0 bases to trimming and J lost 8 bases; unmatched junction nucleotides: 10. The CDR3 loop reads CASSVGLGLARGTQYF. The CDR3 coding sequence is TGTGCCAGCAGCGTAGGTCTGGGACTAGCCAGAGGTACGCAGTATTTT. Combining the CDR3 with reference TRBV9 and TRBJ2-3 gives the whole variable domain DSGVTQTPKHLITATGQRVTLRCSPRSGDLSVYWYQQSLDQGLQFLIQYYNGEERAKGNILERFSAQQFPDLHSELNLSSLELGDSALYFCASSVGLGLARGTQYFGPGTRLTVL.

V usage is TRBV4-2 and J usage is TRBJ2-2, with D unclear. The germline CDR1 and CDR2 sequences are LGHNA and YNFKEQ. The CDR3 is 16 amino acids. Deletions cut 0 bases from V and 6 bases from J, with 14 bases between. This CDR3 is CASSQDVGSTAGELFF. The CDR3 DNA is TGTGCCAGCAGCCAAGATGTCGGGTCGACGGCCGGGGAGCTGTTTTTT.

This rearrangement joins TRBV28 to TRBJ1-2; D is undetermined. The CDR3 spans 12 residues. Germline V CDR1 and CDR2: MDHEN, SYDVKM. V was clipped by 7 bases and J by 4 bases, with 10 bases between them. CDR3 protein: CASNIEGYGYTF. In DNA, the CDR3 is TGTGCCAGCAATATAGAGGGCTATGGCTACACCTTC.

This clone has a single count. This chain links TRBV7-2 with TRBJ1-2; D is undetermined. Deletions cut 5 bases from V and 5 bases from J, with 9 bases between. Germline lookup yields CDR1 SGHTA and CDR2 FQGNSA. The CDR3 spans 12 residues. CDR3 nucleotide sequence: TGTGCCAGCAGCCTGACATCTTATGGCTACACCTTC. Translation: CASSLTSYGYTF.

V gene TRBV10-3 combines with J gene TRBJ2-5; weak D call: TRBD2 (6 bases). V was trimmed by 6 bases and J by 5 bases, leaving 13 bases between them. The germline CDR1 and CDR2 sequences are ENHRY and SYGVKD. The CDR3 covers 13 residues. The CDR3 sequence: CAIRAGPGETQYF. Written as DNA, the CDR3 is TGTGCCATCAGGGCGGGACCTGGTGAGACCCAGTACTTC.

The chain carries TRBV3-1 (or the pseudogene TRBV3-2) and TRBJ2-1; D is undetermined. The CDR3 loop spans 12 amino acids. Deletions cut 4 bases from V and 6 bases from J, with 7 bases between. The germline CDR1 and CDR2 sequences are LGHDT and YNNKEL (reference sequence). The chain's CDR3 is CASSLYGNEQFF. CDR3 bases: TGTGCCAGCAGCCTTTACGGCAATGAGCAGTTCTTC.

The sample holds one count of this clone. CDR3 in DNA: TGCGCCAGCAGCGGGGGGGTTGCCACTGAAGCTTTCTTT. As protein: CASSGGVATEAFF. V and J are TRBV5-1 and TRBJ1-1, with D perhaps TRBD1 (5 bases). Germline V gene lookup returns CDR1 SGHRS and CDR2 YFSETQ. There are 13 residues in the CDR3. Trimming removed 4 bases from V and 4 bases from J, with 11 bases in between.

V usage is TRBV29-1 and J usage is TRBJ1-2; no firm D call. Germline loops: CDR1 SQVTM, CDR2 ANQGSEA. There are 11 residues in the CDR3. V lost 2 bases to trimming and J lost 5 bases, with 6 bases between them. CDR3: CSVESRYGYTF. CDR3 DNA sequence: TGCAGCGTTGAATCCCGGTATGGCTACACCTTC.

The chain has TRBV5-6 and TRBJ1-4, with TRBD1 identical over 10 bases. The CDR3 has 15 residues. V shed 3 bases and J 6 bases; nucleotides not matched to a gene: 5. Germline V gene sequence: CDR1 SGHDT, CDR2 YYEEEE. CDR3 nucleotide sequence: TGTGCCAGCAGCTCCGGGACAGGGGCACATGAAAAACTGTTTTTT. It codes for CASSSGTGAHEKLFF. Using reference TRBV5-6 and TRBJ1-4 for the parts outside the CDR3, the full variable domain is DAGVTQSPTHLIKTRGQQVTLRCSPKSGHDTVSWYQQALGQGPQFIFQYYEEEERQRGNFPDRFSGHQFPNYSSELNVNALLLGDSALYLCASSSGTGAHEKLFFGSGTQLSVL.

Points on this clone: This CDR3 is also generated by other DNA sequences in the sample. The gene calls are TRBV5-6 and TRBJ2-5, with D possibly TRBD1 on 5 matching bases. CDR1 is SGHDT, CDR2 YYEEEE, per germline. The CDR3 totals 13 residues. The V gene lost 0 bases and the J gene lost 2 bases, with 5 bases spanning the gap. The CDR3, as DNA: TGTGCCAGCAGCTTGGGACAGCAAGAGACCCAGTACTTC. Translating it yields CASSLGQQETQYF.

The chain has TRBV19 and TRBJ1-5, with D possibly being TRBD1 (5 bases). CDR3 length: 13 amino acids. The V end lost 6 bases, the J end lost 5 bases, and 11 bases lay between the germline ends. Germline V gives CDR1 LNHDA, CDR2 SQIVND (reference sequence). The CDR3: CASSMEGHQPQHF. Written as DNA, the CDR3 is TGTGCCAGTAGCATGGAGGGGCATCAGCCCCAGCATTTT.

The rearrangement links TRBV2 to TRBJ1-2; TRBD1 is a possible D gene (6 bases). From germline, CDR1 is SNHLY and CDR2 FYNNEI. This CDR3 is 13 amino acids long. V was pared by 7 bases and J by 6 bases, with 15 bases between. The chain's CDR3 is CASTSTGFDGYTF. CDR3 sequence (DNA): TGTGCCAGCACCTCAACAGGGTTCGATGGCTACACCTTC.

The CDR3 nucleotides are TGTGCCAGCAGCTTGGTCCACTACGAGCAGTACTTC. Its protein product is CASSLVHYEQYF. The chain joins TRBV5-6 to TRBJ2-7; unclear D gene. Trimming removed 0 bases at V and 3 bases at J, with 4 bases between. The germline V gene has CDR1 SGHDT and CDR2 YYEEEE. The CDR3 extends over 12 amino acids.

The chain recombines TRBV19 with TRBJ2-7, with D maybe TRBD1 (6 bases). This CDR3 contains 13 residues. The V gene's germline CDR1 is LNHDA and CDR2 SQIVND (reference sequence). V shed 8 bases and J shed 4 bases, with 15 bases lying between them. Here the CDR3 reads CASGVGAGYEQYF. The CDR3 DNA reads TGTGCCAGTGGGGTGGGGGCCGGGTACGAGCAGTACTTC.

DNA for the CDR3: TGCGCCAGCAGCCCCAACCCGCCGGACAGGGCCCTGGGTGGGGCCAACGTCCTGACTTTC. Its translation is CASSPNPPDRALGGANVLTF. This sequence joins TRBV5-1 and TRBJ2-6, with 8 bases matching TRBD1. V trimming: 4 bases; J trimming: 3 bases; junction bases outside the gene matches: 18. This CDR3 is 20 amino acids long. The germline V gene encodes CDR1 SGHRS and CDR2 YFSETQ. The variable domain in full, completed from reference TRBV5-1 and TRBJ2-6, reads KAGVTQTPRYLIKTRGQQVTLSCSPISGHRSVSWYQQTPGQGLQFLFEYFSETQRNKGNFPGRFSGRQFSNSRSEMNVSTLELGDSALYLCASSPNPPDRALGGANVLTFGAGSRLTVL.

This clone was counted many times. This chain joins TRBV11-2 and TRBJ2-1, with TRBD2 matching over 11 bases. CDR1 is SGHAT, CDR2 FQNNGV, per germline. The CDR3 sequence is 16 residues long. V shed 3 bases and J 8 bases; nucleotides not matched to a gene: 9. CDR3 coding DNA: TGTGCCAGCAGCTTCCTCACTAGCGGGAGCTTGGATGAGCAGTTCTTC. Its translation: CASSFLTSGSLDEQFF.

This chain uses TRBV2 with TRBJ2-7; weak D call: TRBD2 (6 bases). The CDR3 is 13 amino acids. Trimming took off 4 bases at V and 3 bases at J, with 10 bases between the two ends. Germline V CDR1 and CDR2: SNHLY, FYNNEI. CDR3 DNA sequence: TGTGCCAGCAGTGTTCTGGGGGGCTACGAGCAGTACTTC. Translated, it gives CASSVLGGYEQYF.

The chain links TRBV30 to TRBJ2-2, with D perhaps matching TRBD1 (6 bases). Germline V lookup: CDR1 GTSNPN, CDR2 SVGIG (reference sequence). The ends were cut back, 1 base at V and 2 bases at J, with 11 bases in the middle. The length of the CDR3 is 15 residues. The CDR3 region is CAWSDTDRNTGELFF. CDR3 coding DNA: TGTGCCTGGAGTGACACGGACAGAAACACCGGGGAGCTGTTTTTT.

The rearrangement joins TRBV7-9 to TRBJ2-2; TRBD2 aligns across 9 bases. Germline V CDR1 and CDR2: SEHNR, FQNEAQ (reference sequence). V shed 2 bases, J shed 4 bases, and the junction held 2 bases outside the gene matches. The CDR3 consists of 15 residues. CDR3 coding DNA: TGTGCCAGCAGCTTACTACTAGCGGGCACCGGGGAGCTGTTTTTT. It specifies CASSLLLAGTGELFF.

This chain uses TRBV5-1 with TRBJ2-1; 11 nucleotides line up with TRBD2. CDR3 length equals 17 residues. Germline CDR1 SGHRS, CDR2 YFSETQ. V trimming: 3 bases; J trimming: 0 bases; junction bases outside the gene matches: 5. The CDR3: CASSSRLAGSSYNEQFF. The CDR3 nucleotides are TGCGCCAGCAGCTCCCGACTAGCGGGAAGCTCCTACAATGAGCAGTTCTTC.

This sequence joins TRBV11-2 and TRBJ2-3; 7 nucleotides agree with TRBD2. J gave up 3 bases and V 1 base, and 4 bases lay outside the gene matches. The CDR3 loop spans 15 amino acids. CDR1 and CDR2 (germline): SGHAT, FQNNGV. The CDR3 spells CASSLGPAGTDTQYF. In DNA form, the CDR3 reads TGTGCCAGCAGCTTAGGTCCAGCGGGGACAGATACGCAGTATTTT.